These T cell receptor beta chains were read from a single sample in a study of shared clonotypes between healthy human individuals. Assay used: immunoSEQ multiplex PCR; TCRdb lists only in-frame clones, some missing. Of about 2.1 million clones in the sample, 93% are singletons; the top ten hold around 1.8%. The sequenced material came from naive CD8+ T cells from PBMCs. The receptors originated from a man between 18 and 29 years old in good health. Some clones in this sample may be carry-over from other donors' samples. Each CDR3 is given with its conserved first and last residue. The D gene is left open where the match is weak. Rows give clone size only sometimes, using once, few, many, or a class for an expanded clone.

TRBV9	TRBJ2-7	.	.	CASSTGPENPYEQYF	TGTGCCAGCAGCACGGGCCCTGAGAACCCCTACGAGCAGTACTTC
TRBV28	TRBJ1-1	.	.	CASSHDSQNTEAFF	TGTGCCAGCAGTCACGACAGCCAGAACACTGAAGCTTTCTTT
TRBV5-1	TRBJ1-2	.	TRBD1	CASSLTGDGLDGYTF	TGCGCCAGCAGCTTGACAGGGGACGGCTTAGATGGCTACACCTTC
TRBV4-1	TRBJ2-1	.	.	CASSRPGPSNEQFF	TGCGCCAGCAGCCGGCCTGGGCCGAGCAATGAGCAGTTCTTC
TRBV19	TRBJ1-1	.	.	CASSSSYRVETEAFF	TGTGCCAGTAGTTCATCGTACAGGGTAGAGACTGAAGCTTTCTTT
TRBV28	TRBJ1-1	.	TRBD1	CASTNIRGVVSTEAFF	TGTGCCAGCACCAATATCAGGGGGGTTGTCTCCACTGAAGCTTTCTTT
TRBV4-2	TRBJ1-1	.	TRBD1	CASSPRHRGRGNTEAFF	TGTGCCAGCAGCCCGAGGCACAGGGGGCGCGGGAACACTGAAGCTTTCTTT
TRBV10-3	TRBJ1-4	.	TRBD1	CAISERTGTGVEKLFF	TGTGCCATCAGTGAGAGAACCGGGACAGGGGTGGAAAAACTGTTTTTT
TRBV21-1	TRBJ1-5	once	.	CATRFRTGASNQPQHF	TGTGCCACGCGGTTCAGGACAGGGGCGAGCAATCAGCCCCAGCATTTT
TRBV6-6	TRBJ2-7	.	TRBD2	CASSPRGEVPYEQYF	TGTGCCAGCAGCCCACGGGGGGAGGTCCCCTACGAGCAGTACTTC
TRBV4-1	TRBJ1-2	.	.	CASSQEPGDNYGYTF	TGCGCCAGCAGCCAAGAGCCCGGGGATAACTATGGCTACACCTTC
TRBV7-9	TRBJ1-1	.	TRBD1	CASSPKDRDPTEAFF	TGTGCCAGCAGCCCGAAAGACAGGGATCCCACTGAAGCTTTCTTT
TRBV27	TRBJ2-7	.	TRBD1	CASSPRQGTGTYEQYF	TGTGCCAGCAGTCCAAGACAGGGGACAGGGACCTACGAGCAGTACTTC
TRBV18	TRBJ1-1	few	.	CASSPPVSNTEAFF	TGTGCCAGCTCACCCCCCGTTTCGAACACTGAAGCTTTCTTT
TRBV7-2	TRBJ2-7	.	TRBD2	CASSLVLAGADEQYF	TGTGCCAGCAGCTTAGTCCTAGCGGGAGCCGACGAGCAGTACTTC
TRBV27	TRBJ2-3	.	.	CASSWGYTDTQYF	TGTGCCAGCAGTTGGGGCTACACAGATACGCAGTATTTT
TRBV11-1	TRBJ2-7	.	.	CASSPGPSGKAYEQYF	TGTGCCAGCAGCCCGGGACCTTCGGGAAAGGCCTACGAGCAGTACTTC
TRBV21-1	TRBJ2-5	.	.	CASSNREETQYF	TGTGCCAGCAGCAACAGGGAAGAGACCCAGTACTTC
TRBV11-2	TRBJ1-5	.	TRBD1	CASSLGAGGSNQPQHF	TGTGCCAGCAGCTTAGGCGCAGGGGGAAGCAATCAGCCCCAGCATTTT
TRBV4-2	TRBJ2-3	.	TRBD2	CASSQGEGLAVEYF	TGTGCCAGCAGCCAAGGGGAGGGGCTAGCGGTCGAGTATTTT
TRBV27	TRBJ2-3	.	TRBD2	CASSLSLAGMTDTQYF	TGTGCCAGCAGTTTATCACTAGCGGGAATGACAGATACGCAGTATTTT
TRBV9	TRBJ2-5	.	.	CASSFQGSQETQYF	TGTGCCAGCAGCTTTCAGGGTTCGCAAGAGACCCAGTACTTC
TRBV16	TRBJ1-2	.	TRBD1	CASSRTGGFGYTF	TGTGCCAGCAGCCGAACAGGGGGCTTTGGCTACACCTTC
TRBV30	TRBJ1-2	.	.	CASVGLRAGYGYTF	TGTGCCTCGGTGGGACTAAGGGCGGGCTATGGCTACACCTTC
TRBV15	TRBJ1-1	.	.	CATSRRGEDRLGAFF	TGTGCCACCAGCAGGCGGGGGGAAGACCGACTCGGAGCTTTCTTT
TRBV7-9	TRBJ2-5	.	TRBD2	CASSLGGLAGVGETQYF	TGTGCCAGCAGCTTAGGGGGACTAGCGGGAGTGGGAGAGACCCAGTACTTC
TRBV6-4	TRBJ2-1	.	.	CASSDTGLSPNEQFF	TGTGCCAGCAGTGACACGGGACTGAGTCCCAATGAGCAGTTCTTC
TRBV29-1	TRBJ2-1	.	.	CSVVGDEQFF	TGCAGCGTTGTTGGCGATGAGCAGTTCTTC
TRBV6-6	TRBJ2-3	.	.	CASSSSWTNSLDTQYF	TGTGCCAGCAGTTCTAGCTGGACTAATAGTTTGGATACGCAGTATTTT
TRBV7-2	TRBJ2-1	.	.	CASSREGSAYNEQFF	TGTGCCAGCAGCCGAGAGGGGTCGGCCTACAATGAGCAGTTCTTC
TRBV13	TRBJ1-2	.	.	CASSLVDSGAYGYTF	TGTGCCAGCAGCTTAGTAGACAGCGGGGCCTATGGCTACACCTTC
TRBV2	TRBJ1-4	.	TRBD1	CASSDRTGEFGNEKLFF	TGTGCCAGCAGTGATCGGACAGGGGAATTTGGTAATGAAAAACTGTTTTTT
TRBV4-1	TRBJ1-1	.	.	CASSQDFTNTEAFF	TGCGCCAGCAGCCAGGACTTTACGAACACTGAAGCTTTCTTT
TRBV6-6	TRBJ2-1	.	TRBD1	CASSYSNRGPYNEQFF	TGTGCCAGCAGTTACTCGAACAGGGGGCCCTACAATGAGCAGTTCTTC
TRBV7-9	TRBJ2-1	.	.	CASSLRGAQTYNEQFF	TGTGCCAGCAGCTTAAGGGGAGCACAGACCTACAATGAGCAGTTCTTC
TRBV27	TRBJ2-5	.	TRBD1	CASSDRGGETQYF	TGTGCCAGCAGTGACAGGGGGGGGGAGACCCAGTACTTC